The clone carrying this T cell receptor (beta chain) was recorded a few times. The antigen is not known. Expressed TCRB transcripts were sequenced, since all the RNA that had been isolated was reverse transcribed. TCRdb's copy holds only in-frame clones and misses some; the assay was immunoSEQ multiplex PCR. The sample has around 600,000 clones, over 10% seen once; the top ten hold around 0.12%. Heparinised blood was drawn once per donor, averaging approximately 0.12 L. CD45RO/CCR7/CD25/CD127/CD95/CD27 separated CD4+ naive, central memory, regulatory and stem cell-like memory cells by sorting. The data are from a study of beta chain features in type 1 diabetes. Whole-study results and caveats: In type 1 diabetes patients, VDJ junctions had fewer insertions; deletions at these junctions were more frequent. The question of HLA type influencing TCRB rearrangement was one that remained unresolved here. Across all four CD4+ subsets, people with type 1 diabetes showed modestly shorter TCRB CDR3s.

This TCR came from a man aged 25 to 40 with type 1 diabetes. Specimen: naive CD4+ T cells from blood.

The DNA of the CDR3 is TGCGCCAGCAGCCCACCGGGGACCTCTGGGGCCAACGTCCTGACTTTC. Translated, it gives CASSPPGTSGANVLTF. The rearrangement links TRBV4-3 to TRBJ2-6; D tentatively fits TRBD1 or TRBD2 (5 bases each). Deletions cut 4 bases from V and 0 bases from J, with 10 bases between. The CDR3 is 16 residues long. CDR1 and CDR2 from the germline V gene are LGHNA and YSLEER.